This TCR beta chain was found in a study of cytomegalovirus exposure and HLA in healthy donors. Findings and limits, study-wide: Cytomegalovirus-associated TCR beta chains were listed, numbering 164.

This CDR3 spans 10 amino acids. The germline V and J ends were trimmed by 4 bases and 6 bases, with 4 bases remaining between them. The V gene's germline CDR1 is SQVTM and CDR2 ANQGSEA. With respect to this clone: The antigen remains unidentified.

The primer mix had 60 Vbeta and 13 Jbeta primers. Assay: immunoSEQ multiplex PCR; the TCRdb copy retains only in-frame clones and omits some. The table shows around 50,000 clones, with around 85% occurring only once. The chain couples TRBV29-1 to TRBJ2-1; D is ambiguous. The TCR was taken from a man in his forties in good health and CMV-seronegative. Sequenced input: PBMCs. The CDR3 is CSVGINEQFF. CDR3 DNA: TGCAGCGTTGGTATCAATGAGCAGTTCTTC.